Included here is one TCR beta chain sequence, with context. This table comes from immunoSEQ multiplex PCR, and its TCRdb copy is limited to in-frame clones, with some not included. Among around 29,000 clones listed, about 96% were seen once. The sample is drawn from a study of regulatory and conventional T cells in RAG deficiency. Between the trimmed V and J ends, which lost 0 bases and 0 bases, there was a span of 6 bases. Germline loops: CDR1 SGHRS, CDR2 YFSETQ. CDR3 size: 14 residues. The sorted conventional CD4+ T cells were CD25-low and CD127-high, with genomic DNA sequenced. These records were also assigned to another study, of regulatory T cells. That report notes: Primers: 52 TRBV forward and 13 TRBJ reverse.

The sequenced sample consisted of CD25- CD4+ T cells sorted from blood. The chain has TRBV5-1 and TRBJ1-1, with D maybe TRBD1 (5 bases). This clonotype was obtained from a human donor in good health. The CDR3 reads CASSLARVNTEAFF. In DNA, the CDR3 is TGCGCCAGCAGCTTGGCCAGGGTGAACACTGAAGCTTTCTTT.